These T cell receptor beta chains were read from a single sample in a study of cytomegalovirus exposure and HLA in healthy donors. Sequenced by immunoSEQ multiplex PCR; TCRdb stores in-frame clones only, minus some. Of around 130,000 clones detected, roughly 91% appear once; the ten largest clones hold around 3.3%. The sample was PBMCs. The source is a man aged 30 to 39 in good health and CMV-seronegative. Both conserved end residues are part of each CDR3. Each record gives: J gene, clone size, D gene, V gene, CDR3 protein, CDR3 DNA. The D gene is left open where the match is weak. Rows may omit the clone size; those that give it use once, few, many or a size class.

J: TRBJ1-1; size: .; D: .; V: TRBV28; CDR3: CASSLGRGDTEAFF; DNA: TGTGCCAGCAGCCTCGGACGGGGGGACACTGAAGCTTTCTTT
J: TRBJ1-1; size: .; D: .; V: TRBV19; CDR3: CASSIYRHTEAFF; DNA: TGTGCCAGTAGTATTTACAGACACACTGAAGCTTTCTTT
J: TRBJ2-7; size: .; D: .; V: TRBV10-3; CDR3: CAISELGGTYEQYF; DNA: TGTGCCATCAGTGAGTTAGGAGGCACCTACGAGCAGTACTTC
J: TRBJ1-5; size: .; D: .; V: TRBV4-1; CDR3: CASSQEGAGQPQHF; DNA: TGCGCCAGCAGCCAAGAGGGGGCAGGGCAGCCCCAGCATTTT
J: TRBJ1-4; size: .; D: .; V: TRBV9; CDR3: CASSGGRVSAGNEKLFF; DNA: TGTGCCAGCAGCGGAGGCCGTGTTTCGGCAGGGAATGAAAAACTGTTTTTT
J: TRBJ2-1; size: .; D: .; V: TRBV6-5; CDR3: CASSRGAEQFF; DNA: TGTGCCAGCAGTCGAGGCGCTGAGCAGTTCTTC
J: TRBJ2-7; size: .; D: .; V: TRBV13; CDR3: CASSLVAGKGYEQYF; DNA: TGTGCCAGCAGCTTAGTTGCAGGGAAGGGCTACGAGCAGTACTTC
J: TRBJ2-2; size: .; D: .; V: TRBV6-5; CDR3: CASKYLGAGTGELFF; DNA: TGTGCCAGCAAGTACCTGGGGGCTGGCACCGGGGAGCTGTTTTTT
J: TRBJ2-3; size: .; D: .; V: TRBV9; CDR3: CASSVEGWGGTDTQYF; DNA: TGTGCCAGCAGCGTAGAGGGATGGGGGGGCACAGATACGCAGTATTTT
J: TRBJ2-7; size: once; D: .; V: TRBV18; CDR3: CASSPRGAYEQYF; DNA: TGTGCCAGCTCACCAAGAGGAGCCTACGAGCAGTACTTC
J: TRBJ2-3; size: .; D: .; V: TRBV29-1; CDR3: CSVDSRGSTDTQYF; DNA: TGCAGCGTCGACTCAAGGGGTAGCACAGATACGCAGTATTTT
J: TRBJ2-5; size: .; D: .; V: TRBV5-1; CDR3: CASSLAGETQYF; DNA: TGCGCCAGCAGCTTGGCGGGTGAGACCCAGTACTTC
J: TRBJ1-2; size: .; D: TRBD1; V: TRBV19; CDR3: CASRAQGATNYGYTF; DNA: TGTGCCAGTAGGGCACAGGGGGCAACTAACTATGGCTACACCTTC
J: TRBJ1-6; size: .; D: .; V: TRBV7-2; CDR3: CASSLLGRNSPLHF; DNA: TGTGCCAGCAGCTTATTAGGGAGAAATTCACCCCTCCACTTT
J: TRBJ2-2; size: once; D: TRBD2; V: TRBV4-3; CDR3: CASSQRGGGGAVGELFF; DNA: TGCGCCAGCAGCCAACGAGGCGGCGGGGGGGCGGTCGGGGAGCTGTTTTTT
J: TRBJ1-1; size: .; D: .; V: TRBV19; CDR3: CASSISRTLQGEAFF; DNA: TGTGCCAGTAGTATCTCACGGACCCTACAGGGTGAAGCTTTCTTT
J: TRBJ1-6; size: few; D: TRBD1; V: TRBV5-1; CDR3: CASSPGQGRGSPLHF; DNA: TGCGCCAGCAGCCCGGGACAGGGAAGGGGCTCACCCCTCCACTTT
J: TRBJ2-7; size: .; D: TRBD2; V: TRBV6-1; CDR3: CASSEGGEGIYEQYF; DNA: TGTGCCAGCAGTGAAGGGGGGGAGGGGATCTACGAGCAGTACTTC
J: TRBJ1-5; size: .; D: .; V: TRBV5-5; CDR3: CASNWGDSNQPQHF; DNA: TGTGCCAGCAACTGGGGGGATAGCAATCAGCCCCAGCATTTT
J: TRBJ1-1; size: .; D: .; V: TRBV5-6; CDR3: CASGSAHAVSSEAFF; DNA: TGTGCCAGCGGCTCCGCACACGCGGTTAGTTCTGAAGCTTTCTTT
J: TRBJ2-2; size: .; D: .; V: TRBV18; CDR3: CASSLRGPGITGELFF; DNA: TGTGCCAGCTCACTGAGAGGACCCGGGATCACCGGGGAGCTGTTTTTT
J: TRBJ1-2; size: .; D: TRBD1; V: TRBV4-3; CDR3: CASSRDRDLYGYTF; DNA: TGCGCCAGCAGCCGGGACAGGGACCTCTATGGCTACACCTTC
J: TRBJ2-5; size: .; D: TRBD2; V: TRBV4-3; CDR3: CASSQDGVAGRETQYF; DNA: TGCGCCAGCAGCCAAGATGGGGTAGCGGGGCGAGAGACCCAGTACTTC
J: TRBJ1-6; size: .; D: .; V: TRBV4-1; CDR3: CASSQEGPRSSYNSPLHF; DNA: TGCGCCAGCAGCCAAGAGGGGCCCAGGAGCTCCTATAATTCACCCCTCCACTTT
J: TRBJ2-3; size: once; D: .; V: TRBV9; CDR3: CASSVAGVSDTQYF; DNA: TGTGCCAGCAGCGTAGCGGGGGTTTCGGATACGCAGTATTTT
J: TRBJ1-2; size: few; D: .; V: TRBV11-2; CDR3: CASSRKGEGGYTF; DNA: TGTGCCAGCAGTCGTAAGGGGGAAGGTGGCTACACCTTC
J: TRBJ1-2; size: .; D: TRBD1; V: TRBV6-1; CDR3: CATYNRGGYTF; DNA: TGTGCCACCTATAACAGGGGCGGCTACACCTTC
J: TRBJ2-5; size: .; D: .; V: TRBV7-9; CDR3: CASSPARETQYF; DNA: TGTGCCAGCAGCCCCGCGCGGGAGACCCAGTACTTC
J: TRBJ1-4; size: .; D: TRBD1; V: TRBV5-1; CDR3: CASSSGQGATNEKLFF; DNA: TGCGCCAGCAGCTCGGGACAGGGGGCAACTAATGAAAAACTGTTTTTT
J: TRBJ2-7; size: once; D: .; V: TRBV6-6; CDR3: CASREDAYEQYF; DNA: TGTGCCAGCAGGGAGGATGCCTACGAGCAGTACTTC
J: TRBJ1-6; size: .; D: .; V: TRBV28; CDR3: CASSFGPGNNSPLHF; DNA: TGTGCCAGCAGTTTCGGACCGGGGAATAATTCACCCCTCCACTTT
J: TRBJ1-1; size: .; D: TRBD1; V: TRBV6-5; CDR3: CASSYSWRGQGEAFF; DNA: TGTGCCAGCAGTTACTCTTGGAGGGGGCAGGGTGAAGCTTTCTTT
J: TRBJ2-1; size: .; D: TRBD2; V: TRBV6-6; CDR3: CASSDGGGLYNEQFF; DNA: TGTGCCAGCAGTGACGGGGGGGGATTGTACAATGAGCAGTTCTTC
J: TRBJ2-5; size: .; D: TRBD2; V: TRBV2; CDR3: CASTLAWLTETQYF; DNA: TGTGCCAGCACACTAGCGTGGTTAACAGAGACCCAGTACTTC
J: TRBJ2-3; size: .; D: TRBD1; V: TRBV19; CDR3: CASTRTGPPLDTQYF; DNA: TGTGCCAGTACCCGGACAGGTCCCCCTCTGGATACGCAGTATTTT
J: TRBJ1-6; size: .; D: TRBD1; V: TRBV5-6; CDR3: CASSFELGTGQISPLHF; DNA: TGTGCCAGCAGCTTCGAGTTAGGGACAGGGCAGATCTCACCCCTCCACTTT
J: TRBJ1-5; size: .; D: .; V: TRBV12-2; CDR3: CASRSLAGGDQPQHF; DNA: TGTGCAAGTCGCTCCCTGGCAGGGGGCGATCAGCCCCAGCATTTT
J: TRBJ1-1; size: .; D: .; V: TRBV28; CDR3: CASRQLFVNTEAFF; DNA: TGTGCCAGCAGACAGCTCTTTGTGAACACTGAAGCTTTCTTT
J: TRBJ1-2; size: .; D: TRBD1; V: TRBV7-2; CDR3: CASSLEPGQGYYGYTF; DNA: TGTGCCAGCAGCCTTGAACCGGGACAGGGGTACTATGGCTACACCTTC
J: TRBJ2-7; size: .; D: .; V: TRBV4-1; CDR3: CASSQDLGGYEQYF; DNA: TGCGCCAGCAGCCAAGATTTAGGGGGCTACGAGCAGTACTTC
J: TRBJ1-2; size: .; D: .; V: TRBV27; CDR3: CASSLSTGVNYGYTF; DNA: TGTGCCAGCAGTTTATCGACCGGGGTAAACTATGGCTACACCTTC
J: TRBJ2-3; size: .; D: .; V: TRBV12-5; CDR3: CASGWGETSTDTQYF; DNA: TGTGCTAGTGGATGGGGGGAGACGAGCACAGATACGCAGTATTTT
J: TRBJ2-7; size: .; D: TRBD2; V: TRBV27; CDR3: CASSSPLLAGTYEQYF; DNA: TGTGCCAGCAGTTCGCCTCTCCTAGCGGGGACCTACGAGCAGTACTTC
J: TRBJ2-5; size: .; D: .; V: TRBV2; CDR3: CASSEKGLETQYF; DNA: TGTGCCAGCAGTGAGAAGGGACTGGAGACCCAGTACTTC
J: TRBJ2-5; size: .; D: .; V: TRBV4-2; CDR3: CASSQKKDSAETQYF; DNA: TGTGCCAGCAGCCAAAAAAAGGACTCGGCAGAGACCCAGTACTTC
J: TRBJ2-1; size: .; D: TRBD2; V: TRBV6-6; CDR3: CASSGLAGGRNEQFF; DNA: TGTGCCAGCAGTGGACTAGCGGGGGGGCGGAATGAGCAGTTCTTC
J: TRBJ2-7; size: .; D: .; V: TRBV5-4; CDR3: CASSYEGTVSYEQYF; DNA: TGTGCCAGCAGCTACGAGGGAACAGTCTCCTACGAGCAGTACTTC
J: TRBJ2-3; size: .; D: TRBD2; V: TRBV5-4; CDR3: CASSSAGGFADTQYF; DNA: TGTGCCAGCAGCTCGGCGGGGGGGTTCGCAGATACGCAGTATTTT
J: TRBJ2-3; size: .; D: .; V: TRBV7-3; CDR3: CASSLYESTDTQYF; DNA: TGTGCCAGCAGCTTATACGAGAGCACAGATACGCAGTATTTT
J: TRBJ2-1; size: .; D: TRBD2; V: TRBV7-7; CDR3: CASSPIFGLAGYNEQFF; DNA: TGTGCTAGCAGCCCTATCTTTGGACTAGCGGGGTACAATGAGCAGTTCTTC
J: TRBJ1-3; size: .; D: .; V: TRBV4-1; CDR3: CASSHVGGNTIYF; DNA: TGCGCCAGCAGCCATGTGGGGGGGAACACCATATATTTT